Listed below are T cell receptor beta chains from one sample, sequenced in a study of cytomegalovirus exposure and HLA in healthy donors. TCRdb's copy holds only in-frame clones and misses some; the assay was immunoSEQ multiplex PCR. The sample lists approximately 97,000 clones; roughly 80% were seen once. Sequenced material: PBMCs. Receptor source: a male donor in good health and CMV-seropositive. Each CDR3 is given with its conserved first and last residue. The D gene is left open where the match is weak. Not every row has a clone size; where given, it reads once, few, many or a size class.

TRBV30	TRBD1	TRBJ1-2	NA	CAWSVPGQGLYGYTF	TGTGCCTGGAGTGTACCCGGACAGGGCCTCTATGGCTACACCTTC
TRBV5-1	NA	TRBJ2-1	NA	CASSLGGGVNEQFF	TGCGCCAGCAGCTTGGGGGGAGGTGTGAATGAGCAGTTCTTC
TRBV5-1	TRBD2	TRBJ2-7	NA	CASRPGLADYEQYF	TGCGCCAGCAGACCCGGACTAGCGGACTACGAGCAGTACTTC
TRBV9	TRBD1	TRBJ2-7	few	CASSPLGGAGYEQYF	TGTGCCAGCAGCCCATTAGGGGGCGCCGGGTACGAGCAGTACTTC
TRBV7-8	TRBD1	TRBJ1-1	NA	CASSPTGGGTEAFF	TGTGCCAGCAGTCCGACAGGGGGGGGCACTGAAGCTTTCTTT
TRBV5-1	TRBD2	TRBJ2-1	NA	CASSSGLGREYNEQFF	TGCGCCAGCAGCTCCGGCCTTGGGAGGGAATACAATGAGCAGTTCTTC
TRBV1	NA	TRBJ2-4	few	CTSSQAITALAKNIQYF	TGCACCAGCAGCCAAGCAATAACAGCCCTAGCCAAAAACATTCAGTACTTC
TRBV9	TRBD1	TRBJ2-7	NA	CASSLGEGQGYEQYF	TGTGCCAGCAGCCTCGGGGAGGGACAGGGGTACGAGCAGTACTTC
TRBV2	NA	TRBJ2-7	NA	CASWAGEQYF	TGTGCCAGCTGGGCGGGCGAGCAGTACTTC
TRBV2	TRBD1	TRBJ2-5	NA	CASSHRDRAMGTQYF	TGTGCCAGCAGCCACCGGGACAGGGCTATGGGGACCCAGTACTTC
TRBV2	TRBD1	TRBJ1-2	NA	CASSQEGQASYGYTF	TGTGCCAGCAGCCAAGAAGGACAGGCCTCCTATGGCTACACCTTC
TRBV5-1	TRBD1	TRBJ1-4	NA	CASSFGQGRTEKLFF	TGCGCCAGCAGCTTTGGACAGGGGAGGACTGAAAAACTGTTTTTT
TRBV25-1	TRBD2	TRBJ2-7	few	CASSETSGRPYPSYEQYF	TGTGCCAGCAGTGAAACTAGCGGGAGGCCTTATCCTTCCTACGAGCAGTACTTC
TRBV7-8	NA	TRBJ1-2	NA	CASSLGGGGYGYTF	TGTGCCAGCAGCTTAGGCGGGGGAGGCTATGGCTACACCTTC
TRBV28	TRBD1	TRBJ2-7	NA	CASLRDSSPARYEQYF	TGTGCCAGTCTCCGGGACAGTTCCCCTGCGCGCTACGAGCAGTACTTC
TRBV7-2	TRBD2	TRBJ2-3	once	CASSSGLGVGDTQYF	TGTGCCAGCAGCTCCGGACTAGGTGTAGGGGATACGCAGTATTTT
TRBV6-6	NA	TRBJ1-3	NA	CASTISGADSGNTIYF	TGTGCCAGCACCATATCAGGGGCCGACTCTGGAAACACCATATATTTT
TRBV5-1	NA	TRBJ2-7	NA	CASSLMQDNYEQYF	TGCGCCAGCAGCTTGATGCAGGACAACTACGAGCAGTACTTC
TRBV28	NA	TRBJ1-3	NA	CASSLDRTNTIYF	TGTGCCAGCAGCCTTGACAGGACAAACACCATATATTTT
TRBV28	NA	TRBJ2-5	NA	CASMVRGPRQETQYF	TGTGCCAGCATGGTCCGAGGGCCCCGCCAAGAGACCCAGTACTTC
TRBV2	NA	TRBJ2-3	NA	CASSAGQTDTQYF	TGTGCCAGCAGTGCCGGACAGACAGATACGCAGTATTTT
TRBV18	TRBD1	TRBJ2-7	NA	CASSPWDSSSYEQYF	TGTGCCAGCTCACCGTGGGACAGCAGCTCCTACGAGCAGTACTTC
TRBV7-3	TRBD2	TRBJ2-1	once	CASSSGGRDYNEQFF	TGTGCCAGCAGCTCGGGCGGGAGAGACTACAATGAGCAGTTCTTC
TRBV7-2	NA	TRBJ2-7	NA	CASSLKGSGTHHTYEQYF	TGTGCCAGCAGCTTAAAAGGCTCAGGGACACATCATACCTACGAGCAGTACTTC
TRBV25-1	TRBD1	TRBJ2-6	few	CASSEYGQGGGANVLTF	TGTGCCAGCAGTGAATATGGACAGGGTGGTGGGGCCAACGTCCTGACTTTC
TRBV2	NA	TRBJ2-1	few	CASGEYEQFF	TGTGCCAGCGGGGAGTATGAGCAGTTCTTC
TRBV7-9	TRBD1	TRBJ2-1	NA	CSSSLQRTGAYNEQFF	TGTTCCAGCAGCTTACAGAGGACAGGGGCCTACAATGAGCAGTTCTTC
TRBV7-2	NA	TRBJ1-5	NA	CASSLDPGPQHF	TGTGCCAGCAGCTTAGACCCGGGGCCCCAGCATTTT